This passage covers 25 T cell receptor beta chains from one sample sequenced in a study of monozygotic twins with inflammatory bowel disease. TCRdb re-called the 5' RACE reads; one entry per CDR3 protein, DNA not given. The data show approximately 380,000 distinct CDR3 sequences, and the top ten clones hold about 2.5%. Specimen: blood. These receptors all stem from a human donor with ulcerative colitis or Crohn's disease, or a healthy co-twin of an affected twin (not recorded which).

The chain combines TRBV6-1 with TRBJ1-3. The CDR3 contains 14 residues. Looked up from germline, CDR1 is MNHNS and CDR2 is SASEGT. CDR3: CASSARREGNTIYF.

The V and J genes are TRBV4-1 and TRBJ2-3; TCRdb designates TRBD2, a call that cannot be tested without DNA. In germline, CDR1 is MGHRA, CDR2 YSYEKL. This CDR3 is 18 amino acids long. CDR3 sequence reads: CASRRTSGGATGTDTQYF.

V is TRBV12-3 or TRBV12-4 and J is TRBJ2-5; TCRdb proposes TRBD1, but this gene call is untestable without DNA. The CDR3 contains 15 residues. The CDR3 region is CASSLQGASQETQYF.

J is TRBJ1-1 and V is TRBV20-1. This CDR3 has 15 amino acids. Germline-derived CDR1 and CDR2 are DFQATT and SNEGSKA (reference sequence). This CDR3 reads CSAREGGGKNTEAFF.

The chain couples TRBV6-1 to TRBJ2-6; without DNA, the TCRdb call of TRBD1 cannot be checked. CDR1 and CDR2 from the germline V gene are MNHNS and SASEGT. This CDR3 has 16 amino acids. The CDR3 loop reads CASRPGQSSWANVLTF.

The CDR3 here is CASSLNPRAATLRNTEAFF. This chain joins TRBV11-2 and TRBJ1-1. The CDR3 spans 19 residues. The germline V gene has CDR1 SGHAT and CDR2 FQNNGV. The full variable domain, its missing parts supplied by reference TRBV11-2 and TRBJ1-1, is EAGVAQSPRYKIIEKRQSVAFWCNPISGHATLYWYQQILGQGPKLLIQFQNNGVVDDSQLPKDRFSAERLKGVDSTLKIQPAKLEDSAVYLCASSLNPRAATLRNTEAFFGQGTRLTVV.

V is TRBV6-6 and J is TRBJ2-2. CDR1 is MNHNY and CDR2 is SVGAGI in the germline V gene (reference sequence). The CDR3 length is 14 residues. The CDR3 reads CASSSVLSTGELFF.

The rearrangement joins TRBV6-5 to TRBJ2-2; as DNA is missing, the TRBD1 call by TCRdb cannot be tested. CDR1 is MNHEY, CDR2 SVGAGI, per germline. This CDR3 has 16 amino acids. Here the CDR3 reads CASSLWGTGFTGELFF.

The chain carries TRBV7-9 and TRBJ2-7; the TRBD1 assignment by TCRdb is unverifiable without DNA. From germline, CDR1 is SEHNR and CDR2 FQNEAQ (reference sequence). The CDR3 consists of 13 residues. CDR3 sequence: CASSRGLNYEQYF.

V and J are TRBV12-3 or TRBV12-4 and TRBJ1-1. The CDR3 covers 13 residues. The chain's CDR3 is CASSFAENTEAFF.

The chain links TRBV29-1 to TRBJ2-3; there is no DNA to check the TCRdb D call of TRBD1. CDR1 is SQVTM and CDR2 is ANQGSEA in the germline V gene. CDR3 size: 15 residues. The CDR3 protein is CSVSGTGSNTDTQYF.

The chain has TRBV7-3 and TRBJ2-5. The length of the CDR3 is 12 residues. CDR1 SGHTA and CDR2 FQGTGA come from the germline V gene. CDR3 in amino acids: CASARTGETQYF.

The V and J genes are TRBV29-1 and TRBJ2-5; TCRdb returns TRBD1, unconfirmable since there is no DNA. This CDR3 is 15 amino acids long. Germline V lookup: CDR1 SQVTM, CDR2 ANQGSEA. This CDR3 is CSVVTGTEYQETQYF. Together with reference TRBV29-1 and TRBJ2-5, the CDR3 gives the full variable domain: SAVISQKPSRDICQRGTSLTIQCQVDSQVTMMFWYRQQPGQSLTLIATANQGSEATYESGFVIDKFPISRPNLTFSTLTVSNMSPEDSSIYLCSVVTGTEYQETQYFGPGTRLLVL.

V and J are TRBV6-2 or TRBV6-3 and TRBJ2-1; with no DNA, the TCRdb D assignment of TRBD1 cannot be verified. CDR3 length equals 22 residues. Germline CDR1 reads MNHEY; CDR2 reads SVGEGT. The CDR3 sequence is CASSYPTNPPKSDRQIYNEQFF.

CDR3 in amino acids: CASSVAPGGTGELFF. The rearrangement uses TRBV5-1 and TRBJ2-2; lacking DNA, the TRBD1 call made by TCRdb goes unchecked. Germline CDR1 and CDR2: SGHRS and YFSETQ. This CDR3 contains 15 residues.

The V gene is TRBV6-2 or TRBV6-3, the J gene TRBJ2-2; TCRdb proposes TRBD2, but this gene call is untestable without DNA. This CDR3 has 17 amino acids. Germline V gene lookup returns CDR1 MNHEY and CDR2 SVGEGT. The CDR3 loop is CASSYYGGATNTGELFF.

The J gene is TRBJ1-5, the V gene TRBV6-1; the D gene TCRdb calls, TRBD1, cannot be checked with no DNA. CDR1 and CDR2 (germline): MNHNS, SASEGT. The CDR3 runs to 15 residues. CDR3 in amino acids: CASSHNTGVDQPQHF.

V usage is TRBV7-2 and J usage is TRBJ2-5; the TCRdb D gene call, TRBD1, has no DNA to confirm it. The CDR3 sequence is 16 residues long. CDR1 and CDR2 (germline): SGHTA, FQGNSA. The CDR3 spells CASSFWGPDRQETQYF.

The chain recombines TRBV12-3 or TRBV12-4 with TRBJ2-1; TCRdb selects TRBD1, and the lack of DNA leaves this call unchecked. This CDR3 has 15 residues. CDR3: CASSLGGASRNEQFF.

The V call is TRBV5-6, the J call TRBJ2-2. This CDR3 comprises 14 residues. Germline CDR1 reads SGHDT; CDR2 reads YYEEEE. CDR3 sequence: CASSWEEFTGELFF.

The rearrangement uses TRBV14 and TRBJ2-1; TCRdb gives TRBD1 as the D gene, but with no DNA this cannot be confirmed. Germline CDR1 SGHDN, CDR2 FVKESK. The CDR3 totals 13 residues. CDR3 sequence: CASSQDRDRGRIF.

The genes are TRBV12-3 or TRBV12-4 and TRBJ1-2; the D call from TCRdb, TRBD1, cannot be confirmed without DNA. This CDR3 has 14 residues. CDR3 amino acids: CASSPVRQGYGYTF.

CDR3 protein: CASSQVPLWQGWKPQHF. The chain has TRBV14 and TRBJ1-5; checking the TCRdb D call of TRBD1 is not possible without DNA. The CDR3 runs to 17 residues. Germline CDR1 is SGHDN and CDR2 is FVKESK.

V gene TRBV4-2 combines with J gene TRBJ2-3; absent DNA, TCRdb's TRBD2 call cannot be checked. CDR1 is LGHNA and CDR2 is YNFKEQ in the germline V gene. The CDR3 spans 16 residues. The CDR3 region is CASSQETTLNTDTQYF.

The gene calls are TRBV5-4 and TRBJ2-3; the TCRdb call, TRBD1, lacks DNA for checking. CDR1 and CDR2 from the germline V gene are SGHNT and YYREEE (reference sequence). CDR3 length: 15 residues. CDR3 amino acids: CASSLLVRDTDTQYF.